The clone carrying this T cell receptor beta chain has only one observation. What it binds is unknown. This CDR3 spans 14 amino acids. Germline assignment: CDR1 MDHEN and CDR2 SYDVKM. V lost 3 bases, J lost 5 bases, and 13 bases lay in between. The data are from a study of T cell responses to AZD1222 COVID-19 vaccine. The data were produced by immunoSEQ multiplex PCR, yet TCRdb's version contains in-frame clones alone and is incomplete. The table lists about 150,000 clones, roughly nine tenths of them singletons, with 1.5% to 2% in the top ten. Study-wide results and caveats: Spike-specific TCR depth and breadth grew after two AZD1222 doses. None of the repertoires were sampled until the peak T cell response had passed. Donor demographics were predominantly white British with a female majority; clonal diversity may be underestimated. Vaccine-associated CD4 TCRs ranged over spike, dominating at 160-218 and 743-854.

Here the sequenced sample was peripheral blood, taken on day 0 of AZD1222 vaccination. This clonotype originated in an adult in good health. This chain links TRBV28 with TRBJ1-1; the D gene is possibly TRBD1 (5 bases). CDR3 DNA: TGTGCCAGCAGTTTGGGGGGGTCGTCTACTGAAGCTTTCTTT. Translating it yields CASSLGGSSTEAFF.